The 8 T cell receptor beta chains below were found in one sample sequenced in a study of monozygotic twins with inflammatory bowel disease (dated by TCRdb to 2018 to 2020). The receptor library was made with 5' RACE. Instrument used: Illumina HiSeq 2500. Based on TCRdb reprocessing of the reads, there is one entry per CDR3 protein sequence, and DNA is missing. The sample's clone listing holds some 300,000 distinct CDR3 sequences. The ten largest clones represent over 5.5% of the sample. The specimen sequenced was blood. The receptors were gathered from a human donor with ulcerative colitis or Crohn's disease, or a healthy co-twin of an affected twin (not recorded which).

This chain uses TRBV6-5 with TRBJ1-1; lacking DNA, the TRBD1 call made by TCRdb goes unchecked. Germline CDR1 and CDR2: MNHEY and SVGAGI. This CDR3 contains 15 residues. This chain's CDR3 is CASSYSGGGGTEAFF.

The J gene is TRBJ2-7, the V gene TRBV5-1. CDR1 is SGHRS, CDR2 YFSETQ, per germline. CDR3 length equals 14 residues. The CDR3 spells CASSFYAGPYEQYF. The full variable domain, in which reference TRBV5-1 and TRBJ2-7 provide the parts outside the CDR3, is KAGVTQTPRYLIKTRGQQVTLSCSPISGHRSVSWYQQTPGQGLQFLFEYFSETQRNKGNFPGRFSGRQFSNSRSEMNVSTLELGDSALYLCASSFYAGPYEQYFGPGTRLTVT.

The chain recombines TRBV6-2 or TRBV6-3 with TRBJ2-3. The CDR3 is 15 residues long. Germline values: CDR1 MNHEY, CDR2 SVGEGT. CDR3 residues: CASRRLDSPADTQYF.

The J gene is TRBJ1-2, the V gene TRBV20-1. Germline values: CDR1 DFQATT, CDR2 SNEGSKA (reference sequence). The CDR3 contains 13 residues. The chain's CDR3 is CSARDLQNYGYTF.

V and J are TRBV10-3 and TRBJ2-5; TCRdb selects TRBD2, and the lack of DNA leaves this call unchecked. The length of the CDR3 is 13 residues. Germline V gene data show CDR1 as ENHRY and CDR2 as SYGVKD. The chain's CDR3 is CAISLGTQETQYF.

Here the CDR3 reads CASSSPNSSGREQFF. The rearrangement uses TRBV7-9 and TRBJ2-1; TCRdb indicates TRBD2, and absent DNA this call remains unverified. This CDR3 has 15 amino acids. Germline-derived CDR1 and CDR2 are SEHNR and FQNEAQ (reference sequence). The full variable domain, in which reference TRBV7-9 and TRBJ2-1 provide the parts outside the CDR3, is DTGVSQNPRHKITKRGQNVTFRCDPISEHNRLYWYRQTLGQGPEFLTYFQNEAQLEKSRLLSDRFSAERPKGSFSTLEIQRTEQGDSAMYLCASSSPNSSGREQFFGPGTRLTVL.

The chain combines TRBV20-1 with TRBJ2-2. The germline V gene encodes CDR1 DFQATT and CDR2 SNEGSKA (reference sequence). The CDR3 is 14 residues long. This chain's CDR3 is CSARDQGNTGELFF.

This chain connects TRBV5-1 to TRBJ2-2; TCRdb's D gene call, TRBD1, goes unchecked for lack of DNA. This CDR3 contains 16 residues. Germline-derived CDR1 and CDR2 are SGHRS and YFSETQ. The CDR3: CASSPLGQYNTGELFF.